Listed below are T cell receptor beta chains from one sample, sequenced in a study of shared clonotypes between healthy human individuals. Profiled with immunoSEQ multiplex PCR; TCRdb holds only in-frame clones, not every one. Among about 2.4 million clones listed, around nine tenths were seen once. The specimen sequenced was naive CD4+ T cells sorted from blood. The origin of the receptors is a man in his late teens or twenties in good health. The CDR3 runs from the conserved cysteine through the conserved F or W. The D gene is left open where the match is weak. Rows give clone size only sometimes, using once, few, many, or a class for an expanded clone.

TRBV18	.	once	TRBJ1-3	TGTGCCAGCTCACCACCGACAGGCAGCGTCTCTGGAAACACCATATATTTT	CASSPPTGSVSGNTIYF
TRBV15	.	few	TRBJ1-5	TGTGCCACCAGCAGAGATGGGGTTACAGGCAATCAGCCCCAGCATTTT	CATSRDGVTGNQPQHF
TRBV15	.	.	TRBJ1-5	TGTGCCACCAGCAGAGGTGGGGGTAGCAATCAGCCCCAGCATTTT	CATSRGGGSNQPQHF
TRBV7-9	TRBD1	.	TRBJ2-5	TGTGCCAGCAGCGGATCGGACAGGCGGGAGACCCAGTACTTC	CASSGSDRRETQYF
TRBV21-1	.	.	TRBJ1-3	TGTGCCAGCAGCAAAGAGCAGGGGCGAAACACCATATATTTT	CASSKEQGRNTIYF
TRBV2	.	.	TRBJ2-5	TGTGCCAGCAGTGTCGGGGCAGGGGCCCGGGAGACCCAGTACTTC	CASSVGAGARETQYF
TRBV7-9	TRBD2	.	TRBJ2-7	TGTGCCAGCAGCTTACGGGGGGGCTACGAGCAGTACTTC	CASSLRGGYEQYF
TRBV6-5	.	once	TRBJ2-1	TGTGCCAGCAGTTCACCGGGACGACACAATGAGCAGTTCTTC	CASSSPGRHNEQFF
TRBV19	.	.	TRBJ2-3	TGTGCCAGTAGTAGGACAGCTCAGATCACAGATACGCAGTATTTT	CASSRTAQITDTQYF
TRBV25-1	TRBD1	once	TRBJ2-7	TGTGCCAGCAGCCCGGACAGGGGGGATGTTCGATACGAGCAGTACTTC	CASSPDRGDVRYEQYF
TRBV5-1	.	.	TRBJ1-2	TGCGCCACCCACCCTGGGGAGGGCCCTGACTATGGCTACACCTTC	CATHPGEGPDYGYTF
TRBV29-1	TRBD1	.	TRBJ1-1	TGCAGCGCCGGAGTGGACAGGGTAAGAATGAACACTGAAGCTTTCTTT	CSAGVDRVRMNTEAFF
TRBV5-1	TRBD1	.	TRBJ1-6	TGCGCCAGCAGCTCCGGACAGGGAGATTCACCCCTCCACTTT	CASSSGQGDSPLHF
TRBV10-3	.	.	TRBJ2-1	TGTGCCACCCGGGGGGCAGGGGGCTACAATGAGCAGTTCTTC	CATRGAGGYNEQFF
TRBV5-1	.	.	TRBJ2-5	TGCGCCAGCAGCTTCGCCAGGGGGGAAGAGACCCAGTACTTC	CASSFARGEETQYF
TRBV19	TRBD1	.	TRBJ2-2	TGTGCCAGTAGTACAACGGGACAGGGAAATCCCGGGGAGCTGTTTTTT	CASSTTGQGNPGELFF
TRBV19	TRBD1	.	TRBJ1-2	TGTGCCAGTAGCGGGACAGGGGGCGATTTAAACTATGGCTACACCTTC	CASSGTGGDLNYGYTF
TRBV7-9	TRBD1	.	TRBJ1-5	TGTGCCAGCAGCGCAGGGGGCGGACAGCCCCAGCATTTT	CASSAGGGQPQHF
TRBV28	.	.	TRBJ2-2	TGTGCCAGCAGCCTTGGGGTGTCGCACACCGGGGAGCTGTTTTTT	CASSLGVSHTGELFF
TRBV12-5	TRBD1	.	TRBJ2-7	TGTGCTAGTGGTTTGTCGGACAGGGGGGTTCTCGAGCAGTACTTC	CASGLSDRGVLEQYF
TRBV6-6	.	.	TRBJ2-7	TGTGCCAGCAGTTACGTGGCCTACGAGCAGTACTTC	CASSYVAYEQYF
TRBV18	.	.	TRBJ2-7	TGTGCCAGCTCAGCAAAAAACCGGGACCTCGGAGGTGGGGAGCAGTACTTC	CASSAKNRDLGGGEQYF
TRBV19	TRBD2	.	TRBJ2-2	TGTGCCAGTACCCCCAGTGAGCGGGGGACCGGGGAGCTGTTTTTT	CASTPSERGTGELFF
TRBV11-2	.	once	TRBJ2-5	TGTGCCAGCAGCTTAATCGTGGGAGGAGAGACCCAGTACTTC	CASSLIVGGETQYF
TRBV7-2	.	.	TRBJ2-3	TGTGCCAGCAGTCGAGTCGGGACAACAGGATCCACAGATACGCAGTATTTT	CASSRVGTTGSTDTQYF
TRBV30	TRBD1	.	TRBJ1-3	TGTGCCTGGAGTGTGGGAAAAATCTCCGGGACAGGGGGCTCTGGAAACACCATATATTTT	CAWSVGKISGTGGSGNTIYF
TRBV30	TRBD1	few	TRBJ1-1	TGTGCCTGGAGTGTACCAGGGGGAAGTAGGACTGAAGCTTTCTTT	CAWSVPGGSRTEAFF
TRBV10-1	TRBD1	.	TRBJ1-2	TGCGCCAGCAGTTCCGGGACAGACTATGGCTACACCTTC	CASSSGTDYGYTF
TRBV7-8	.	.	TRBJ2-5	TGTGCCAGCAGCTCCGGGAGATGGATCCAAGAGACCCAGTACTTC	CASSSGRWIQETQYF
TRBV2	.	.	TRBJ1-6	TGTGCCAGCAGTAGACAGCGCCACTATAATTCACCCCTCCACTTT	CASSRQRHYNSPLHF
TRBV7-6	TRBD2	.	TRBJ2-3	TGTGCCAGCAGCTTAGATGCTAGCGGGGGTAGCACAGATACGCAGTATTTT	CASSLDASGGSTDTQYF
TRBV15	TRBD2	.	TRBJ2-1	TGTGCCACCAGCAGGGCATCTAGCGGGGGGGTCAACAATGAGCAGTTCTTC	CATSRASSGGVNNEQFF
TRBV6-1	.	.	TRBJ1-1	TGTGCCAGCAGTGAAGGGGGCAGGCGGATGGGGGGCACTGAAGCTTTCTTT	CASSEGGRRMGGTEAFF
TRBV11-3	.	.	TRBJ2-1	TGTGCCAGCAGCTTAGTGGGAGCAGATGATGAGCAGTTCTTC	CASSLVGADDEQFF
TRBV29-1	TRBD2	.	TRBJ2-7	TGCAGCGTTGCCTCGGCTGGGACTAGCGGGAGACACGAGCAGTACTTC	CSVASAGTSGRHEQYF
TRBV19	TRBD1	.	TRBJ1-5	TGTGCCAGTTTCGGACAGGGGGGCAATCAGCCCCAGCATTTT	CASFGQGGNQPQHF
TRBV7-2	TRBD1	.	TRBJ2-7	TGTGCCAGCAGCTATCCGGGGACAGGGGGGTCCTACGAGCAGTACTTC	CASSYPGTGGSYEQYF
TRBV5-1	.	.	TRBJ2-7	TGCGCCAGCAGCGGGCAGGCAGGCTCCTACGAGCAGTACTTC	CASSGQAGSYEQYF
TRBV7-9	.	.	TRBJ2-3	TGTGCCAGCAGCTTAGCCGGGACCAACACAGATACGCAGTATTTT	CASSLAGTNTDTQYF
TRBV5-1	.	.	TRBJ2-7	TGCGCCAGCAGCTCCGTCCGTGGGCATGAGCAGTACTTC	CASSSVRGHEQYF
TRBV14	.	.	TRBJ1-6	TGTGCCAGCAGCCAAGAAATGGGTTCACCCCTCCACTTT	CASSQEMGSPLHF
TRBV7-8	TRBD1	.	TRBJ2-6	TGTGCCAGCACCCTGGACAGGTTGTTGTCTGGGGCCAACGTCCTGACTTTC	CASTLDRLLSGANVLTF
TRBV19	.	.	TRBJ1-3	TGTGCCAGTAAGCAGACAGCTGGAAACACCATATATTTT	CASKQTAGNTIYF
TRBV6-1	TRBD1	.	TRBJ1-3	TGTGCCAGCAGTGAGTTTCAGGACAGGGGACGGCACACCATATATTTT	CASSEFQDRGRHTIYF
TRBV13	TRBD2	once	TRBJ2-3	TGTGCCAGCAGCTTACCGGGACTAGCCGCAGATACGCAGTATTTT	CASSLPGLAADTQYF
TRBV19	TRBD1	.	TRBJ1-6	TGTGCCAGCCGGGACAGGGGGTTCAATTCACCCCTCCACTTT	CASRDRGFNSPLHF
TRBV5-1	TRBD1	.	TRBJ2-2	TGCGCCAGCAGCCTCTTTCCGGGACAGGGTGCCACCGGGGAGCTGTTTTTT	CASSLFPGQGATGELFF
TRBV6-5	.	.	TRBJ1-5	TGTGCCAGCAGTCTCCGGGGGGGGAGCAATCAGCCCCAGCATTTT	CASSLRGGSNQPQHF
TRBV5-6	TRBD2	.	TRBJ2-2	TGTGCCAGCACCAGATGGGGGGGAGCAAACACCGGGGAGCTGTTTTTT	CASTRWGGANTGELFF
TRBV9	.	.	TRBJ2-7	TGTGCCAGCAGCGAGGCCCCGGGGGGCTTGGAGCAGTACTTC	CASSEAPGGLEQYF
TRBV11-2	TRBD2	.	TRBJ2-1	TGTGCCAGCAGCTTCCTGACTAGCGGGAGGGCCAATGAGCAGTTCTTC	CASSFLTSGRANEQFF
TRBV4-1	TRBD1	.	TRBJ2-5	TGCGCCAGCAGCCAATTCGACAGGGCCGAGACCCAGTACTTC	CASSQFDRAETQYF
TRBV5-1	.	.	TRBJ2-7	TGCGCCAGCAGCTTGGGGCAGGGGCGCGAGCAGTACTTC	CASSLGQGREQYF
TRBV2	TRBD1	.	TRBJ2-5	TGTGCCAGCAGTCGGGACAGTGAAGAGACCCAGTACTTC	CASSRDSEETQYF
TRBV7-2	TRBD1	.	TRBJ1-6	TGTGCCAGCAGCTCCGCGGGACAGGGCCTCTATTCACCCCTCCACTTT	CASSSAGQGLYSPLHF
TRBV30	TRBD2	.	TRBJ2-3	TGTGCCTGGAGTGGCCTAGCGGGGATCACAGATACGCAGTATTTT	CAWSGLAGITDTQYF
TRBV28	TRBD2	.	TRBJ2-6	TGTGCCAGCAGTCAAGCGGGATCTGGGGCCAACGTCCTGACTTTC	CASSQAGSGANVLTF